This T cell receptor beta chain stems from a study of blood T cell repertoires in COVID-19 (dated by TCRdb to the early 2020s). Study-level background: The collaborator samples originated in the United States, Italy and Spain and spanned the acute and convalescent phases of COVID-19. The prospective study material was composed of cDNA or gDNA derived from T cells, B-cell-depleted T cells, or PBMCs. The dataset comprised deeply sampled blood TCRbeta repertoires from subjects exposed to, actively infected with, or recovered from COVID-19. The repertoires were released in a freely available public database intended as a resource for research on the immune response to SARS-CoV-2. Samples came from the ongoing ImmuneRACE study (first 160 participants) plus 1,254 subjects from 6 global collaborators. A de-identified subject ID, COVID-19 status, age in years and sex were almost always included in the sample metadata. Where available, HLA class I and class II types were taken from metadata supplied by the sample provider and were not determined by assay-based typing. Paper-wide results and their limitations: Clinical and demographic metadata were provided uncurated, with the amount varying by source and participant.

The CDR3 holds 14 amino acids from the cysteine to the phenylalanine. Of all the DNA, just the CDR3 is kept, 42 bases in frame from base 1. As encoded in the germline V gene (reference sequence), CDR1 is LGHDT while CDR2 is YNNKEL. V and J are truncated by 0 bases and 4 bases respectively, leaving an intervening sequence of 7 bases. Note on this clone: Which antigen it targets is not known. No qualities accompany the bases; no much larger clone lies one base away.

Participants in the prospective study were enrolled through a virtual design, were aged about 18 to 100 years, and lived in roughly 24 United States geographic areas. Cohort assignment in the prospective study relied on participant-reported clinical history from a screening survey and a study questionnaire. In the prospective study, mobile phlebotomists collected whole blood, serum and a nasopharyngeal or oropharyngeal swab from each participant. Additional blood draws and questionnaires over an approximately two-month period could optionally be provided by prospective study participants. Before DNA extraction, prospective study blood samples were shipped either frozen or at room temperature. The immunoSEQ Assay, a bias-controlled multiplex PCR, was used to amplify TCRbeta CDR3 regions from genomic DNA. In the authors' own workflow: Nucleated cell counts per sample were estimated from amplification of reference gene primers within the assay. To quantify the absolute abundance of each unique TCRbeta CDR3 rearrangement, sequence reads were collapsed and filtered. Productive Simpson clonality was computed per sample as the square root of Simpson's diversity index over productive rearrangements. TCRdb took over this immuneACCESS table, retaining in-frame rearrangements with V and J assigned. Such tables are incomplete; in checked studies, under half of the missing clones stem from an unresolved V gene, and the remainder is unexplained. That table is the source of V, J and clone size, and D and trimming were worked out from the DNA. For this sample there are about 140,000 clones; 80% to 85% appear just once. The top ten clonotypes cover approximately 5% of the sample.

Recombination linked TRBV3-1 (or the pseudogene TRBV3-2) to TRBJ2-1; TRBD1 is possibly the D segment (6 matching bases). This sequence was found in a man in his forties with acute COVID-19. The sequenced material came from PBMCs or T cells enriched from blood (not recorded which). The DNA sequence is given as TGTGCCAGCAGCCAAGAACAGGGATACAATGAGCAGTTCTTC. The resulting protein is CASSQEQGYNEQFF.